This T cell receptor beta chain was identified in a study of T cell responses to AZD1222 COVID-19 vaccine (dated by TCRdb to the early 2020s). In terms of the full investigation: A total of about 250 trial participants underwent TCR sequencing, of whom about 210 had received two doses of AZD1222 and around 26 had received two doses of the MenACWY control vaccine. Enrollment into the trials was organized by age into subgroups of 18-55, 56-69 and 70-plus years, and those subgroups contained approximately 150, 30 and 60 TCR-sequenced participants, respectively.

The time point label on this specimen signifies: about 28 days (+/-7) after the second vaccine dose. AZD1222 recipients with second doses at about 4 weeks or about 12 weeks were pooled, because spike-specific TCR depth and breadth did not differ between schedules. Vaccinee samples came from UK trials COV001 and COV002, including a single-blind randomized controlled phase 2/3 trial of AZD1222 (ChAdOx1 nCoV-19) in healthy adults. For TCRbeta chain sequencing, PBMC samples were collected from trial participants at day 0 and at day 28 after the second dose. Beyond this particular receptor, the publication reports: After two AZD1222 doses, spike-specific TCR breadth and depth were significantly higher than at day 0 and than in MenACWY recipients. Epitopes outside the regions mutated in the B.1.351 and B.1.1.7 variants were reportedly recognized by nearly half of the unique spike-specific TCRs. Because no day 14 peak-response samples were available, repertoires were characterized only after the peak T cell response. In the small 56-69-year group, the increase in depth fell short of significance, most likely because of low power. Participants were mostly white British, with more females than males. The authors suggested clonal diversity may have been underestimated. Conclusions about previously exposed vaccinees were limited because only 6 or 7 AZD1222 recipients were SARS-CoV-2 seropositive at baseline. The vaccine-associated CD4 TCRs covered the entire spike protein, and the dominant responses fell in regions 160-218 and 743-854.

The CDR3 regions of human TCRbeta chains were analyzed by immunosequencing. The study's own analysis went as follows. Repertoire TCRs were matched against a reference library of SARS-CoV-2-specific TCRs generated with the MIRA antigen-specificity platform. Breadth meant the fraction of unique TCRs that were SARS-CoV-2-associated, whereas depth meant the fraction of total T cells that were SARS-CoV-2-associated. Using the MIRA data, every spike-specific TCR was mapped to the spike region that the TCR reacted to and assigned to either a CD4 or a CD8 class. Log10-transformed breadth and depth values were compared by one-way ANOVA with Sidak's multiple comparisons tests. TCRdb limited this immuneACCESS table to in-frame rearrangements with V and J called. A share of clones is missing; checked studies link under half to unresolved V genes, and the rest is unexplained. That table furnishes V, J and clone size, whereas the DNA furnished D and trimming. Within this sample are around 140,000 clones, with 90% to 95% of them counted one time only. Jointly, the top ten make up under 4% of the sample.

The CDR3 runs 18 amino acids, cysteine and phenylalanine included. Just the 54-base CDR3 DNA is kept, in frame starting at base 1. From a lookup of the germline V gene, CDR1 and CDR2 are SGHVS and FQNEAQ. V is shortened by 2 bases, J by 4 bases, and the region joining them spans 18 bases. About this clone: Its antigen is currently not known. Base-call qualities are not available, and no considerably larger clone is one nucleotide away.

The sequence was collected from an adult who received the AZD1222 COVID-19 vaccine. The sequencing here drew on peripheral blood, taken 28 days after the second AZD1222 dose. This receptor chain uses TRBV7-8 and TRBJ1-6, with TRBD1 tentatively as D gene (6 bases match). The DNA is TGTGCCAGCAGCTTATGGCGGTTCGGGGGCCGTTATAATTCACCCCTCCACTTT. Protein translation: CASSLWRFGGRYNSPLHF.